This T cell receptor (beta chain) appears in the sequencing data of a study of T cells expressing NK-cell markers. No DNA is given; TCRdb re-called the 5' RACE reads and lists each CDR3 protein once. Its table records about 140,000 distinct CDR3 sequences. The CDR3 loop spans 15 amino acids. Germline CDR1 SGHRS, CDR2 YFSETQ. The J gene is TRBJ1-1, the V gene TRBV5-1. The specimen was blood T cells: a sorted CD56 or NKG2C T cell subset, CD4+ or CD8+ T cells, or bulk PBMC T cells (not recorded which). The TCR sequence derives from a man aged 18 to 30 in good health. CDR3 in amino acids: CASSVGQGLATEAFF.